The 13 T cell receptor beta chains below come from one sample, sequenced in a study of Graves' ophthalmopathy and Graves' hyperthyroidism. The study amplified TCR beta CDR3 regions using RNA transcripts. An initial RT-PCR round employing HTBI primers preceded a second-round multiplex PCR. TCRdb reprocessed the multiplex PCR reads with MiXCR, giving one entry per CDR3 protein. The sample lists around 1,000,000 distinct CDR3 sequences; roughly two fifths were seen once. The sequencing input was peripheral blood or thyroid tissue (not recorded which). Every receptor here comes from an adult man with Graves' hyperthyroidism.

J is TRBJ2-5 and V is TRBV7-2, with 8 bases that match TRBD1. V lost 6 bases to trimming and J lost 2 bases; unmatched junction nucleotides: 8. CDR1 is SGHTA, CDR2 FQGNSA, per germline. There are 15 residues in the CDR3. Here the CDR3 reads CASRLGQGAQETQYF. The DNA for the CDR3 is TGTGCCAGCAGGCTCGGGCAGGGGGCTCAAGAGACCCAGTACTTC.

This clonotype was observed at least ten times. The V and J genes are TRBV20-1 and TRBJ1-1, with TRBD1 as a possible D gene (5 bases). V was cut by 0 bases and J by 10 bases, with 12 bases left in between. The CDR3 is 12 residues long. Germline loops: CDR1 DFQATT, CDR2 SNEGSKA (reference sequence). The CDR3 DNA reads TGCAGTGCTAGAGATCGCGGGGCTCGAGCTTTCTTT. It encodes CSARDRGARAFF.

This clonotype was observed many times. In DNA, the CDR3 is TGTGCCAGCAGCTTCAGCCCAGTGTCGGAGTACTTC. This sequence encodes CASSFSPVSEYF. The J gene is TRBJ2-7, the V gene TRBV11-2; D not resolved. The V end was cut by 3 bases, the J end by 11 bases, with 14 bases between. Germline-derived CDR1 and CDR2 are SGHAT and FQNNGV. CDR3 length: 12 amino acids. Filled out from reference TRBV11-2 and TRBJ2-7, the complete variable domain reads EAGVAQSPRYKIIEKRQSVAFWCNPISGHATLYWYQQILGQGPKLLIQFQNNGVVDDSQLPKDRFSAERLKGVDSTLKIQPAKLEDSAVYLCASSFSPVSEYFGPGTRLTVT.

This clonotype appeared once. V and J are TRBV20-1 and TRBJ2-7; TRBD1 matches at 8 bases. This CDR3 has 15 residues. The junction had 8 bases not matched to a gene; V was cut back by 1 base and J by 3 bases. The germline V gene encodes CDR1 DFQATT and CDR2 SNEGSKA (reference sequence). This CDR3 reads CSARGTRTGIYEQYF. Written as DNA, the CDR3 is TGCAGTGCTAGAGGGACCAGGACAGGGATCTACGAGCAGTACTTC.

This clonotype showed up just a few times. The CDR3 sequence is CASSLVGGGTGELFF. The DNA for the CDR3 is TGTGCCAGCAGCTTGGTGGGGGGAGGCACCGGGGAGCTGTTTTTT. V gene TRBV7-8 combines with J gene TRBJ2-2; D is perhaps TRBD2 (6 bases). The CDR3 spans 15 residues. Germline values: CDR1 SGHVS, CDR2 FQNEAQ. Trimming stripped 3 bases from V and 4 bases from J, with 12 bases between.

The rearrangement links TRBV7-9 to TRBJ1-4; D is unresolved. This CDR3 is 15 amino acids long. The germline V gene has CDR1 SEHNR and CDR2 FQNEAQ (reference sequence). V lost 5 bases and J 0 bases, leaving 10 bases between the germline ends. Written as DNA, the CDR3 is TGTGCCAGCAGCGCCCCAGAGACAACTAATGAAAAACTGTTTTTT. Its protein is CASSAPETTNEKLFF.

The CDR3 DNA sequence: TGTGCCACCCCGGCCGGGGACAGGGATCCCGAGACCCAGTACTTC. Protein product: CATPAGDRDPETQYF. The rearrangement joins TRBV6-6 to TRBJ2-5; 9 nucleotides match TRBD1. This CDR3 has 15 residues. Germline lookup yields CDR1 MNHNY and CDR2 SVGAGI (reference sequence). V lost 10 bases and J lost 5; bases outside the gene matches: 14.

Only a few counts were recorded for this clonotype. This chain joins TRBV10-3 and TRBJ2-2; tentative D call: TRBD1 (6 bases). There are 14 residues in the CDR3. Germline V gives CDR1 ENHRY, CDR2 SYGVKD. V was cut by 7 bases and J by 4 bases, with 13 bases left in between. The DNA for the CDR3 is TGTGCCATCAAAACAGGGTCCCGCACCGGGGAGCTGTTTTTT. As protein: CAIKTGSRTGELFF.

The J gene is TRBJ2-7, the V gene TRBV7-2, with D perhaps given as TRBD1 or TRBD2 (5 bases each). CDR1 SGHTA and CDR2 FQGNSA come from the germline V gene. CDR3 length equals 18 residues. Trimming pared 2 bases from V and 3 bases from J, leaving 23 bases between. In nucleotides, the CDR3 is TGTGCCAGCAGCTTAAACCGGGACGCGACAATATTTGGCTACGAGCAGTACTTC. Amino acids: CASSLNRDATIFGYEQYF.

This clonotype has a count of ten or more. The chain is built from TRBV7-2 and TRBJ2-2, with no clear D. Germline V gene data show CDR1 as SGHTA and CDR2 as FQGNSA. V was pared by 6 bases and J by 2 bases, with 7 bases between. This CDR3 is 13 amino acids long. CDR3 sequence: CASSSPNTGELFF. CDR3 sequence (DNA): TGTGCCAGCAGTTCCCCCAACACCGGGGAGCTGTTTTTT. Using reference TRBV7-2 and TRBJ2-2 for the parts outside the CDR3, the full variable domain is GAGVSQSPSNKVTEKGKDVELRCDPISGHTALYWYRQSLGQGLEFLIYFQGNSAPDKSGLPSDRFSAERTGGSVSTLTIQRTQQEDSAVYLCASSSPNTGELFFGEGSRLTVL.

This clonotype was recorded many times. This sequence joins TRBV5-1 and TRBJ2-7; TRBD1 might be the D (6 bases). Trimming pared 0 bases from V and 6 bases from J, leaving 13 bases between. Germline V gene lookup returns CDR1 SGHRS and CDR2 YFSETQ. The CDR3 runs 14 residues. In DNA form, the CDR3 reads TGCGCCAGCAGCTTGGCCGGACAGAGGGGCGAGCAGTACTTC. This codes for CASSLAGQRGEQYF.

The sample holds many counts of this clonotype. The rearrangement links TRBV20-1 to TRBJ1-6, with D maybe TRBD1 (5 bases). CDR1 DFQATT and CDR2 SNEGSKA come from the germline V gene (reference sequence). The V and J ends lost 7 bases and 4 bases respectively, with 14 bases between them. The CDR3 runs to 14 residues. CDR3 region: CSVQAGGYNSPLHF. CDR3 coding DNA: TGCAGTGTCCAGGCCGGGGGTTATAATTCACCCCTCCACTTT.

The genes are TRBV28 and TRBJ1-1; D ambiguous. Germline CDR1 is MDHEN and CDR2 is SYDVKM. The ends were cut back, 5 bases at V and 7 bases at J, with 17 bases in the middle. CDR3 length: 14 residues. The CDR3 is CASSATSNSIEAFF. For the CDR3, the DNA is TGTGCCAGCAGTGCCACCTCCAACAGCATTGAAGCTTTCTTT.